Reported below is one T cell receptor beta chain. Its antigen is as yet unknown. This entry is derived from a study of T cell responses to AZD1222 COVID-19 vaccine. General observations from the study: The donor cohort was predominantly white British with a female majority, and clonal diversity may have been underestimated. The peak T cell response came first, and repertoires were sampled only after it. Vaccine-associated CD4 TCRs spanned spike, dominant at 160-218 and 743-854.

This CDR3 contains 14 residues. V lost 5 bases and J lost 1, with 11 bases in between. Germline V lookup: CDR1 MDHEN, CDR2 SYDVKM. Using immunoSEQ multiplex PCR, the repertoire was profiled, and TCRdb retains in-frame clones only, with some absent. The sample gives under 200,000 clones, approximately 91% of which show up once; roughly 0.99% is in the top ten. The rearrangement uses TRBV28 and TRBJ1-1; no clear D gene. The receptor was derived from an adult in good health. Material: peripheral blood, obtained on day 0 of AZD1222 vaccination. CDR3: CASSINRGNTEAFF. Here the CDR3 DNA reads TGTGCCAGCAGTATTAATCGGGGGAACACTGAAGCTTTCTTT. Combining the CDR3 with reference TRBV28 and TRBJ1-1 gives the whole variable domain DVKVTQSSRYLVKRTGEKVFLECVQDMDHENMFWYRQDPGLGLRLIYFSYDVKMKEKGDIPEGYSVSREKKERFSLILESASTNQTSMYLCASSINRGNTEAFFGQGTRLTVV.